This entry features one T cell receptor (beta chain) sequence. Clones were sequenced by immunoSEQ multiplex PCR, and TCRdb holds only the in-frame ones, with some missing. This table holds some 21,000 clones, 70% to 90% found once. The data derive from a study of blood T cell repertoires in COVID-19. The receptor comes from a man in his fifties or sixties with active COVID-19. The specimen was peripheral blood.

CDR3 in DNA: TGTGCCACCAGCATTAAGAGTACTAGCGATAGTAGCACAGATACGCAGTATTTT. Encoded protein: CATSIKSTSDSSTDTQYF. The chain employs TRBV15 and TRBJ2-3; 7 bases match TRBD2. V was pared by 4 bases and J by 0 bases, with 13 bases of the junction left unmatched. Germline values: CDR1 LNHNV, CDR2 YYDKDF (reference sequence). The CDR3 runs to 18 residues.